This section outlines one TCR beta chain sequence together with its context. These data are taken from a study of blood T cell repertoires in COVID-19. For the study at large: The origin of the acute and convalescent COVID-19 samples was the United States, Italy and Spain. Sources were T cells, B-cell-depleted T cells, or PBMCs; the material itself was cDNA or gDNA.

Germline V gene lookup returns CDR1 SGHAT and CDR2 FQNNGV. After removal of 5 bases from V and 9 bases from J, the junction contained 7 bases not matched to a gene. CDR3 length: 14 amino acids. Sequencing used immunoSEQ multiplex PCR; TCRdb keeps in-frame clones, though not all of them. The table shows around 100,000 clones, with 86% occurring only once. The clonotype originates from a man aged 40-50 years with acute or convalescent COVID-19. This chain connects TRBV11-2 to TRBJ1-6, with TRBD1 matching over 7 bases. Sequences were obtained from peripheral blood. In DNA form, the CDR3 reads TGTGCCAGCAGCCAACAGGGGTTTGGTTCACCCCTCCACTTT. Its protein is CASSQQGFGSPLHF.